Listed below are T cell receptor beta chains from one sample, sequenced in a study of T cells after yellow fever vaccination. One entry per CDR3 protein, called by TCRdb with MiXCR from the 5' RACE reads. The sample holds hundreds of thousands of distinct CDR3 sequences, roughly 13% seen once. The sequencing used PBMCs, collected on the day of the yellow fever booster vaccination. All receptors come from a man aged 25 to 40 who received the YFV17D yellow fever vaccine. CDR3s include the opening cysteine and the closing phenylalanine or tryptophan. A D gene is named only where the DNA matches it firmly. The size of a clone is reported for some rows only, either as once, few or many, or as a class for expanded clones.

clone_size: few; j_call: TRBJ1-1; cdr3_length: 15; d_call: .; v_call: TRBV5-1; cdr3_nt: TGCGCCAGCAGCTTGTGGGCCGAAGGGAGCACTGAAGCTTTCTTT; cdr3_aa: CASSLWAEGSTEAFF
clone_size: .; j_call: TRBJ2-7; cdr3_length: 12; d_call: TRBD1; v_call: TRBV12-3/TRBV12-4; cdr3_nt: TGTGCCAGCACCCGGGACAGGGGGGAGCAGTACTTC; cdr3_aa: CASTRDRGEQYF
clone_size: .; j_call: TRBJ2-2; cdr3_length: 14; d_call: .; v_call: TRBV12-3/TRBV12-4; cdr3_nt: TGTGCCAGCATCGGAGCCATCAACACCGGGGAGCTGTTTTTT; cdr3_aa: CASIGAINTGELFF
clone_size: few; j_call: TRBJ1-1; cdr3_length: 16; d_call: .; v_call: TRBV7-9; cdr3_nt: TGTGCCAGCCGCGAAAATCCGGGCAAGATGAACACTGAAGCTTTCTTT; cdr3_aa: CASRENPGKMNTEAFF
clone_size: few; j_call: TRBJ1-4; cdr3_length: 17; d_call: TRBD1; v_call: TRBV20-1; cdr3_nt: TGCAGTGCTAGAGATAGACAGGGGGGAAGTGTTAATGAAAAACTGTTTTTT; cdr3_aa: CSARDRQGGSVNEKLFF
clone_size: .; j_call: TRBJ2-1; cdr3_length: 13; d_call: .; v_call: TRBV28; cdr3_nt: TGTGCCAGCGGGCAGGTGGGGTACAATGAGCAGTTCTTC; cdr3_aa: CASGQVGYNEQFF
clone_size: few; j_call: TRBJ2-3; cdr3_length: 12; d_call: .; v_call: TRBV12-3/TRBV12-4; cdr3_nt: TGTGCCAGCAGGAAAAACACAGATACGCAGTATTTT; cdr3_aa: CASRKNTDTQYF
clone_size: .; j_call: TRBJ2-1; cdr3_length: 13; d_call: .; v_call: TRBV11-2; cdr3_nt: TGTGCCACTGGAAAGAGGGGAACCAATGAGCAGTTCTTC; cdr3_aa: CATGKRGTNEQFF
clone_size: few; j_call: TRBJ1-3; cdr3_length: 15; d_call: .; v_call: TRBV7-2; cdr3_nt: TGTGCCAGCAGCTTAGAGAAGGGAAACGGAAACACCATATATTTT; cdr3_aa: CASSLEKGNGNTIYF
clone_size: .; j_call: TRBJ1-1; cdr3_length: 13; d_call: TRBD1; v_call: TRBV19; cdr3_nt: TGTGCCGTAGGTACAGGGGCAAACACTGAAGCTTTCTTT; cdr3_aa: CAVGTGANTEAFF
clone_size: .; j_call: TRBJ2-7; cdr3_length: 16; d_call: TRBD1; v_call: TRBV28; cdr3_nt: TGTGCCAGCAGCCGGGACAGGGAGAGAGGCCTCTACGAGCAGTACTTC; cdr3_aa: CASSRDRERGLYEQYF
clone_size: .; j_call: TRBJ2-1; cdr3_length: 16; d_call: TRBD2; v_call: TRBV5-1; cdr3_nt: TGCGCCAGCAGCCGACCAAGAGCGGGACCATACAATGAGCAGTTCTTC; cdr3_aa: CASSRPRAGPYNEQFF
clone_size: few; j_call: TRBJ1-4; cdr3_length: 17; d_call: .; v_call: TRBV25-1; cdr3_nt: TGTGCCAGCAGTGAATGGGGGGTTCGAGCAACTAATGAAAAACTGTTTTTT; cdr3_aa: CASSEWGVRATNEKLFF
clone_size: .; j_call: TRBJ2-7; cdr3_length: 11; d_call: .; v_call: TRBV20-1; cdr3_nt: TGCAGTGCTAGGGAGACGAACGAGCAGTACTTC; cdr3_aa: CSARETNEQYF
clone_size: .; j_call: TRBJ2-6; cdr3_length: 16; d_call: .; v_call: TRBV6-1; cdr3_nt: TGTGCCAGCATGGAAACAGACTACTCTGGGGCCAACGTCCTGACTTTC; cdr3_aa: CASMETDYSGANVLTF
clone_size: many; j_call: TRBJ1-2; cdr3_length: 13; d_call: .; v_call: TRBV28; cdr3_nt: TGTGCCAGCAGTTTTCCAGCTAACTATGGCTACACCTTC; cdr3_aa: CASSFPANYGYTF
clone_size: few; j_call: TRBJ2-5; cdr3_length: 18; d_call: TRBD2; v_call: TRBV4-2; cdr3_nt: TGTGCCAGCAGCTCACGACTAGCGGGAGGGCCGGGGCAAGAGACCCAGTACTTC; cdr3_aa: CASSSRLAGGPGQETQYF
clone_size: .; j_call: TRBJ2-1; cdr3_length: 16; d_call: .; v_call: TRBV29-1; cdr3_nt: TGCAGCGTTGAAGGGGGCACAGGTATTAGCTACAATGAGCAGTTCTTC; cdr3_aa: CSVEGGTGISYNEQFF
clone_size: .; j_call: TRBJ2-1; cdr3_length: 14; d_call: .; v_call: TRBV5-1; cdr3_nt: TGCGCCAGACCCGAGGGCGGGACCTACAATGAGCAGTTCTTC; cdr3_aa: CARPEGGTYNEQFF
clone_size: .; j_call: TRBJ2-1; cdr3_length: 15; d_call: TRBD1; v_call: TRBV20-1; cdr3_nt: TGCAGTGCTAATCCGGGACAGGGACCACTCGGGGAGCAGTTCTTC; cdr3_aa: CSANPGQGPLGEQFF
clone_size: .; j_call: TRBJ2-1; cdr3_length: 17; d_call: TRBD2; v_call: TRBV20-1; cdr3_nt: TGCAGTGCCCGACGGTTGGGGCTAGCGGGAGTCTACAATGAGCAGTTCTTC; cdr3_aa: CSARRLGLAGVYNEQFF
clone_size: .; j_call: TRBJ2-6; cdr3_length: 14; d_call: .; v_call: TRBV19; cdr3_nt: TGTGCCAGTATGAAGATCTCTGGGGCCAACGTCCTGACTTTC; cdr3_aa: CASMKISGANVLTF
clone_size: .; j_call: TRBJ2-3; cdr3_length: 15; d_call: .; v_call: TRBV12-3/TRBV12-4; cdr3_nt: TGTGCCAGCAAGCTCTCGGCAGGACGCACAGATACGCAGTATTTT; cdr3_aa: CASKLSAGRTDTQYF
clone_size: few; j_call: TRBJ2-7; cdr3_length: 16; d_call: .; v_call: TRBV5-1; cdr3_nt: TGCGCCAGCAGCTTGGAGCTAGCGCTCAGTGCGCGAGAGCAGTACTTC; cdr3_aa: CASSLELALSAREQYF
clone_size: .; j_call: TRBJ1-4; cdr3_length: 14; d_call: TRBD1; v_call: TRBV20-1; cdr3_nt: TGCAGTGCAGGTCGTGGGACAGGGTATGAAAAACTGTTTTTT; cdr3_aa: CSAGRGTGYEKLFF
clone_size: few; j_call: TRBJ2-7; cdr3_length: 14; d_call: TRBD1; v_call: TRBV4-3; cdr3_nt: TGCGCCAGCAGCCAAGACAGGGGGCCGGGCGAGCAGTACTTC; cdr3_aa: CASSQDRGPGEQYF
clone_size: .; j_call: TRBJ2-7; cdr3_length: 16; d_call: .; v_call: TRBV5-6; cdr3_nt: TGTGCCAGCAGCCCAGCCCCATTTAGGAGCTCCTACGAGCAGTACTTC; cdr3_aa: CASSPAPFRSSYEQYF
clone_size: .; j_call: TRBJ2-1; cdr3_length: 13; d_call: .; v_call: TRBV20-1; cdr3_nt: TGCAGTGTCTTGCCGGGACTTGTCAATGAGCAGTTCTTC; cdr3_aa: CSVLPGLVNEQFF
clone_size: .; j_call: TRBJ2-3; cdr3_length: 15; d_call: TRBD2; v_call: TRBV30; cdr3_nt: TGTGCCTGGAGTGTTTTAGCGGGAGGGATGGATACGCAGTATTTT; cdr3_aa: CAWSVLAGGMDTQYF
clone_size: few; j_call: TRBJ2-5; cdr3_length: 15; d_call: .; v_call: TRBV5-1; cdr3_nt: TGCGCCAGCAGCTCCCGGGAAGGGGGAACTGTATCTCAGTACTTC; cdr3_aa: CASSSREGGTVSQYF
clone_size: .; j_call: TRBJ2-7; cdr3_length: 15; d_call: TRBD1; v_call: TRBV7-8; cdr3_nt: TGTGCCAGCAGCTTCTACCGGGACAGACTGGAGGAGCAGTACTTC; cdr3_aa: CASSFYRDRLEEQYF
clone_size: .; j_call: TRBJ1-1; cdr3_length: 13; d_call: .; v_call: TRBV30; cdr3_nt: TGTGCCTGGATTAACACCATGAACACTGAAGCTTTCTTT; cdr3_aa: CAWINTMNTEAFF
clone_size: few; j_call: TRBJ2-1; cdr3_length: 13; d_call: TRBD2; v_call: TRBV6-2/TRBV6-3; cdr3_nt: TGTGCCAGCAATGGACTAGCGGGAGATGAGCAGTTCTTC; cdr3_aa: CASNGLAGDEQFF